The 5 T cell receptor beta chains in this list originate from one sample, sequenced in a study of CD8+CD57+ T cells in acquired aplastic anemia. Genomic DNA constituted the template upon which TCR beta VDJ and CDR3 profiling was performed. Each CDR3 protein is one row after TCRdb ran MiXCR on the reads. The sample records approximately 470,000 distinct CDR3 sequences, about a third being singletons. All patients picked for sequencing had shown, by flow cytometry, an expansion of CD8+CD57+ cells. Sequencing used sorted CD4+, CD8+, or CD8+CD57+ T cells (not recorded which) from PBMCs. The receptors shown here come from a human donor with aplastic anemia.

The chain is built from TRBV6-1 and TRBJ2-3; D not certain. Germline V gene sequence: CDR1 MNHNS, CDR2 SASEGT. There are 13 residues in the CDR3. The germline V and J ends were trimmed by 7 bases and 2 bases, with 10 bases remaining between them. CDR3 DNA: TGTGCCAGCATCCGCATGAACACAGATACGCAGTATTTT. It translates to CASIRMNTDTQYF.

V is TRBV6-1 and J is TRBJ1-2; possibly TRBD1 for D (6 bases). CDR3 length: 13 amino acids. CDR1 is MNHNS and CDR2 is SASEGT in the germline V gene. The V end lost 5 bases, the J end lost 1 base, and 8 bases lay between the germline ends. CDR3 sequence reads: CASSKGGNYGYTF. The DNA of the CDR3 is TGTGCCAGCAGTAAAGGGGGTAACTATGGCTACACCTTC.

A few counts support this clonotype. The J gene is TRBJ2-7, the V gene TRBV7-3, with 11 bases aligning to TRBD2. Looked up from germline, CDR1 is SGHTA and CDR2 is FQGTGA. The trim removed 0 bases at V and 7 bases at J, leaving 5 bases unmatched. CDR3 length equals 15 residues. CDR3 bases: TGTGCCAGCAGCTTAACTAGCGGGGGGGCCTGGGAGCAGTACTTC. This translates into CASSLTSGGAWEQYF.

This clonotype was detected many times. J is TRBJ1-1 and V is TRBV6-5, with 8 positions matching TRBD1. Losses at the gene ends were 2 bases for V and 4 bases for J; bases not matched to a gene: 6. CDR1 and CDR2 (germline): MNHEY, SVGAGI. This CDR3 is 15 amino acids long. CDR3 coding DNA: TGTGCCAGCAGTTACGTACAGGGGGTGGGCACTGAAGCTTTCTTT. It codes for CASSYVQGVGTEAFF.

In DNA form, the CDR3 reads TGTGCCAGCAACAGACGGGAAAATGAAAAACTGTTTTTT. Translating gives CASNRRENEKLFF. The V call is TRBV9, the J call TRBJ1-4; D call uncertain. The germline CDR1 and CDR2 sequences are SGDLS and YYNGEE. The V end was cut by 6 bases, the J end by 5 bases, with 11 bases between. The CDR3 sequence is 13 residues long.